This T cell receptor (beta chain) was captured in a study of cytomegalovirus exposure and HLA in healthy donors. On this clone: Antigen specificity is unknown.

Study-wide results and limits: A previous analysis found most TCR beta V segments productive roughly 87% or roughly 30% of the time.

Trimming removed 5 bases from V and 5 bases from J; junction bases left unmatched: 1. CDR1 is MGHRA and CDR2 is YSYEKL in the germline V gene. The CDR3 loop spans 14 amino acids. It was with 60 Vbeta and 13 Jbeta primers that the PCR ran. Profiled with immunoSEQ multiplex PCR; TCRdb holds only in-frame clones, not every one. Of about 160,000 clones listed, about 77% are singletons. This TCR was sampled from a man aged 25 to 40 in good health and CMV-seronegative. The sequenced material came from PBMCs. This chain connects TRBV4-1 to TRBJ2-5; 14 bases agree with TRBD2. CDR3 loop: CASSRTSGGETQYF. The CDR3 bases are TGCGCCAGCAGCAGGACTAGCGGGGGGGAGACCCAGTACTTC.